The next 6 T cell receptor beta chains were all read from a single sample in a study of Tregs in tolerant kidney transplant recipients. The data were produced by immunoSEQ multiplex PCR, yet TCRdb's version contains in-frame clones alone and is incomplete. The data show 60,000 to 75,000 clones, 80% to 90% seen once. The sample consisted of Tregs from blood, taken before the transplant. These receptors all come from a human donor who received a combined kidney and bone marrow transplant.

This clone was counted a few times. This chain uses TRBV20-1 with TRBJ2-7; D call uncertain. Germline assignment: CDR1 DFQATT and CDR2 SNEGSKA (reference sequence). This CDR3 spans 11 amino acids. V lost 7 bases and J 5 bases, leaving 12 bases between the germline ends. CDR3 protein: CSGLLEHEQYF. DNA for the CDR3: TGCAGTGGCCTACTGGAACACGAGCAGTACTTC.

The V gene is TRBV19, the J gene TRBJ2-3, with D possibly TRBD2 on 5 matching bases. Germline-derived CDR1 and CDR2 are LNHDA and SQIVND (reference sequence). CDR3 length equals 15 residues. Trimming stripped 7 bases from V and 4 bases from J, with 18 bases between. The CDR3 region is CASIGLGSPPDTQYF. Here the CDR3 DNA reads TGTGCCAGTATTGGGCTGGGGAGCCCCCCAGATACGCAGTATTTT.

The rearrangement uses TRBV6-1 and TRBJ2-7, with D maybe TRBD2 (8 bases). The V gene's germline CDR1 is MNHNS and CDR2 SASEGT. CDR3 size: 15 residues. Trimming pared 6 bases from V and 0 bases from J, leaving 15 bases between. This CDR3 reads CASSPQGTSSYEQYF. In nucleotides, the CDR3 is TGTGCCAGCAGCCCACAGGGGACTAGCTCCTACGAGCAGTACTTC.

The rearrangement links TRBV7-6 to TRBJ1-1; tentative D call: TRBD1 (6 bases). V shed 1 base and J shed 5 bases, with 17 bases lying between them. The germline V gene encodes CDR1 SGHVS and CDR2 FNYEAQ. The CDR3 is made up of 16 amino acids. The CDR3: CASSLVGGRRLTEAFF. The DNA for the CDR3 is TGTGCCAGCAGCTTAGTCGGGGGCCGGCGTTTGACTGAAGCTTTCTTT.

This chain connects TRBV13 to TRBJ2-6; 7 nucleotides line up with TRBD2. The CDR3 sequence is 16 residues long. Trimming removed 2 bases from V and 6 bases from J; junction bases left unmatched: 7. Germline-derived CDR1 and CDR2 are PRHDT and FYEKMQ (reference sequence). The CDR3 DNA reads as TGTGCCAGCAGCTTACGGGCGCGGGAGAAGGCCAACGTCCTGACTTTC. Translated: CASSLRAREKANVLTF.

The J gene is TRBJ2-3, the V gene TRBV4-1; D gene ambiguous. Trimming stripped 1 base from V and 5 bases from J, with 10 bases between. Germline loops: CDR1 MGHRA, CDR2 YSYEKL. The CDR3 contains 14 residues. In DNA form, the CDR3 reads TGCGCCAGCAGCCAAGGCCCCCGGCAAGATACGCAGTATTTT. Translation gives CASSQGPRQDTQYF.